This TCR beta chain emerged from a study of blood T cells in healthy people across ages. For the second PCR, which ran for about 7 to 11 cycles, a sample-barcoded 5' primer and a J-beta primer mix were used. MiXCR, run by TCRdb on the 5' RACE reads, gives a single entry per CDR3 protein. The table lists 600,000 or so distinct CDR3 sequences, about 30% of them singletons. Worth noting for this clonotype: This may be a read error: a much more frequent sequence differs by one nucleotide.

This receptor was obtained from a woman of 80 years or more in good health. Sample: blood.

The CDR3 DNA reads TGTGCCAGCAGCCCGGACCGTCCCGGGTTCTCCTATAATTCACCCCTCCACTTT. Its protein product is CASSPDRPGFSYNSPLHF. This sequence joins TRBV5-5 and TRBJ1-6; D not resolved. This CDR3 comprises 18 residues. The V gene lost 4 bases and the J gene lost 0 bases, with 17 bases spanning the gap. Germline CDR1 is SGHKS and CDR2 is YYEKEE (reference sequence).